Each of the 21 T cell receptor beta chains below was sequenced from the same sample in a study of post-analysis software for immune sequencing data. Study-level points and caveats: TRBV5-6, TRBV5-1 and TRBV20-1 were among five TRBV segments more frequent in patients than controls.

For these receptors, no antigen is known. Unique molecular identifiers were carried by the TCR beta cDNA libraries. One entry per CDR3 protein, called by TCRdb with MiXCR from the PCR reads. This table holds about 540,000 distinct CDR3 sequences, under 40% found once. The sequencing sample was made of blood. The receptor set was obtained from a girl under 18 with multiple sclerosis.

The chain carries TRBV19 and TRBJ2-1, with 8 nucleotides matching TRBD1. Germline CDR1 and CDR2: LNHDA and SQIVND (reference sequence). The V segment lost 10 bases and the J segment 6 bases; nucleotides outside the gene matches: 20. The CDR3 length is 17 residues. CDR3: CATLGDPGRDRGNEQFF. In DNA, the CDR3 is TGTGCCACCCTCGGTGACCCGGGACGCGACAGGGGCAATGAGCAGTTCTTC.

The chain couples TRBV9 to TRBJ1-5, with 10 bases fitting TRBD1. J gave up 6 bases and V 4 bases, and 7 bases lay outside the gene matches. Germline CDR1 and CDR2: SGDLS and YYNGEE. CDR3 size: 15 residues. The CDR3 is CASSSGTGEGQPQHF. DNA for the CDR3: TGTGCCAGCAGCTCCGGGACAGGGGAAGGTCAGCCCCAGCATTTT.

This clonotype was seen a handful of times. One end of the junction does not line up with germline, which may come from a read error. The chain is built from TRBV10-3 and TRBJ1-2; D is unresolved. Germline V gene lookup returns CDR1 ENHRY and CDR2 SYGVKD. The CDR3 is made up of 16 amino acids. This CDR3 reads CAIRESPQVKNYGYTF. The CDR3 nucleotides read TGTGCCATCAGAGAGTCTCCTCAGGTGAAGAACTATGGCTACACCTTC.

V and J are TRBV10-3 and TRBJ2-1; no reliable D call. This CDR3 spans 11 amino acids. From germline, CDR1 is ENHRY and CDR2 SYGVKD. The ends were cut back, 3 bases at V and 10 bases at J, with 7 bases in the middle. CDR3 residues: CAISEVGEQFF. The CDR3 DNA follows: TGTGCCATCAGTGAAGTGGGGGAGCAGTTCTTC.

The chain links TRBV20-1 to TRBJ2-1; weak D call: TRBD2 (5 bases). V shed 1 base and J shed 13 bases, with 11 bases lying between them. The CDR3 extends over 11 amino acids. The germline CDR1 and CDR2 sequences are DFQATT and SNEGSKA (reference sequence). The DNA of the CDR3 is TGCAGTGCTAGAGTGGAGGAGACCCAGTTCTTC. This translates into CSARVEETQFF.

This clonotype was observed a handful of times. CDR3 amino acids: CASSRTWDRAYEQYF. DNA for the CDR3: TGTGCCAGCTCCAGGACTTGGGACAGAGCCTACGAGCAGTACTTC. The chain is built from TRBV12-3 or TRBV12-4 and TRBJ2-7, with 7 bases matching TRBD1. V lost 8 bases to trimming and J lost 2 bases; unmatched junction nucleotides: 12. The CDR3 is 15 amino acids.

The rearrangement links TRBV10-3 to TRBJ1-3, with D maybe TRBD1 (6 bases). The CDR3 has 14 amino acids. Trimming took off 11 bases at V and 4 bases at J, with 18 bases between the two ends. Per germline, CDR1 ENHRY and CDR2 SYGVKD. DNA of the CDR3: TGTGCCTCCCGGAAAGGGGGGATAGGAAACACCATATATTTT. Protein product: CASRKGGIGNTIYF.

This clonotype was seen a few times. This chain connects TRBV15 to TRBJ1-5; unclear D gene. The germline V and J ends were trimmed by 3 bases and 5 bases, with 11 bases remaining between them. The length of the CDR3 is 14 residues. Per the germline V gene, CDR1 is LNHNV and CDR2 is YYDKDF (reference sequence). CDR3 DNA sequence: TGTGCCACCAGCAGGGAGGAACGGGATCAGCCCCAGCATTTT. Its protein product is CATSREERDQPQHF.

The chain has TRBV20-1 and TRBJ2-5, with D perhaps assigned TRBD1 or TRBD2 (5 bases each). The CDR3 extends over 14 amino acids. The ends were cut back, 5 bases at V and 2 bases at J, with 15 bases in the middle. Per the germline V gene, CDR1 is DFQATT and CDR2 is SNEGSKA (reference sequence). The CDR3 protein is CSARDRDGQETQYF. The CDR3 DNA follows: TGCAGTGCTCGCGACCGGGACGGACAAGAGACCCAGTACTTC.

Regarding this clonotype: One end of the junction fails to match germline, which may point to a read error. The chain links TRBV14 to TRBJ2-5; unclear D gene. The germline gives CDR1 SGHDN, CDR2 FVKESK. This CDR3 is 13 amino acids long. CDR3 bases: TGTGTCAGCAGCCCTTGGGCGGCAGAGACCCAGTACTTC. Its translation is CVSSPWAAETQYF.

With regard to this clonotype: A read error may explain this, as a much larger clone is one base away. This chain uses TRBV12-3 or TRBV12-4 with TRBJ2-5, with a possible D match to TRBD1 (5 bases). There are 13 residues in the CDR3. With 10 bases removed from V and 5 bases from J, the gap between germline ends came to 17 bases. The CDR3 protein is CATSPGIWETQYF. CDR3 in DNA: TGTGCCACGTCTCCAGGGATTTGGGAGACCCAGTACTTC.

CDR3 coding DNA: TGCAGTGCTATAACTAGCGGCTCCTACAATGAGCAGTTCTTC. It yields the protein CSAITSGSYNEQFF. This chain uses TRBV20-1 with TRBJ2-1, with TRBD2 matching over 8 bases. Germline loops: CDR1 DFQATT, CDR2 SNEGSKA (reference sequence). The CDR3 extends over 14 amino acids. The trim removed 4 bases at V and 0 bases at J, leaving 2 bases unmatched.

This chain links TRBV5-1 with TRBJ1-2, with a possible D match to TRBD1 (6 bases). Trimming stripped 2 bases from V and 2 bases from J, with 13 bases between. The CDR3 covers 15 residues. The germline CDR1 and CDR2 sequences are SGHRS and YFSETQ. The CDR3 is CASSFQQGPNYGYTF. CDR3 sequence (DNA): TGCGCCAGCAGCTTCCAACAGGGTCCCAACTATGGCTACACCTTC.

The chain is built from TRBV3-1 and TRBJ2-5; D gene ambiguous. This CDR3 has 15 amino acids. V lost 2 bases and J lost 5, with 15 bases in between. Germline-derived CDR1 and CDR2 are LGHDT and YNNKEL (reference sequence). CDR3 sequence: CASSQSPSITETQYF. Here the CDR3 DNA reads TGTGCCAGCAGCCAAAGCCCGAGTATTACGGAGACCCAGTACTTC.

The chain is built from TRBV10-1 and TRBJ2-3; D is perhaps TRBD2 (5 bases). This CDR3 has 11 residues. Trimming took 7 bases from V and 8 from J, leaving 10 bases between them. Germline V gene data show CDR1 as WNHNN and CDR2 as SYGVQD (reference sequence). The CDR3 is CASTDGGTQYF. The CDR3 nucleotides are TGCGCCAGCACTGACGGAGGTACGCAGTATTTT.

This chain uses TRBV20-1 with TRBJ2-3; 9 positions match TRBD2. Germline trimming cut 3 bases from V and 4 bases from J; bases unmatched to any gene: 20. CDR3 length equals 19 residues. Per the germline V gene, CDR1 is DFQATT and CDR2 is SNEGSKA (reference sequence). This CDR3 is CSASPWGPSGVLQADTQYF. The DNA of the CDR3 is TGCAGTGCTAGTCCTTGGGGGCCTAGCGGGGTTTTGCAGGCAGATACGCAGTATTTT.

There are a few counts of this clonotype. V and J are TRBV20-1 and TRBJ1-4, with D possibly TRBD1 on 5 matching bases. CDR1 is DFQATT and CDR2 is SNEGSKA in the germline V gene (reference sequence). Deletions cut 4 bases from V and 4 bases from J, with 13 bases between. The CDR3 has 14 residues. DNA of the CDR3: TGCAGTGCTAAAGGGGCACAGGATAATGAAAAACTGTTTTTT. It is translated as CSAKGAQDNEKLFF.

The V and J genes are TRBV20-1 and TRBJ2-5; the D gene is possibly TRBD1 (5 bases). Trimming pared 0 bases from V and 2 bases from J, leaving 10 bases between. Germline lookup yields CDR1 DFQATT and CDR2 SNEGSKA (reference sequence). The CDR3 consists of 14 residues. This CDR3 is CSARDRVSQETQYF. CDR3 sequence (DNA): TGCAGTGCTAGAGACAGGGTGTCACAAGAGACCCAGTACTTC.

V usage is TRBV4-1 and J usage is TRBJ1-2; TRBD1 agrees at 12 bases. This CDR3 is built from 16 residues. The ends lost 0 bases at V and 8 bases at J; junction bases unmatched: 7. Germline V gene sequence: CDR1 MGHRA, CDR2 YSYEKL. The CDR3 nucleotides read TGCGCCAGCAGCCAAGATAGGGGACAGGGGGCTCTAGGCTACACCTTC. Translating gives CASSQDRGQGALGYTF.

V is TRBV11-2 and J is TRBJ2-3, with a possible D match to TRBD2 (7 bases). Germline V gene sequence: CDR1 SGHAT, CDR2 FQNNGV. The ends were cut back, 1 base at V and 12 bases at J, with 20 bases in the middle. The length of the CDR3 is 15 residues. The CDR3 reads CASSLGGGQVIEQYF. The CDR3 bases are TGTGCCAGCAGCTTAGGGGGGGGGCAGGTGATAGAACAGTATTTT.

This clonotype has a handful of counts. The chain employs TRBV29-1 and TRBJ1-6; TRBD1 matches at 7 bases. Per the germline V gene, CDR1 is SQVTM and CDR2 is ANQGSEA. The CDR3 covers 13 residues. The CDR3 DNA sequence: TGCAGAGCGGGGCAGGGGGTCGATTCACCCCTCCACTTT. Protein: CRAGQGVDSPLHF.